This entry lists 20 T cell receptor beta chains sequenced from one sample in a study of radiotherapy plus CTLA-4 blockade in lung cancer. Assay: immunoSEQ multiplex PCR; the TCRdb copy retains only in-frame clones and omits some. Here the sample spans approximately 60,000 clones, 60% to 80% being singletons. The source was peripheral blood, collected from a patient treated with radiotherapy plus ipilimumab. These receptors were obtained from a human donor with non-small cell lung cancer who had a complete response to radiotherapy plus ipilimumab.

Regarding this clone: The identical CDR3 is also encoded by other nucleotide sequences in the sample. J is TRBJ1-4 and V is TRBV7-9, with D unclear. Looked up from germline, CDR1 is SEHNR and CDR2 is FQNEAQ (reference sequence). This CDR3 has 14 amino acids. V gave up 5 bases and J gave up 0 bases, with 7 bases separating them. The CDR3 coding sequence is TGTGCCAGCAGCCGCAGAGCAACTAATGAAAAACTGTTTTTT. This sequence encodes CASSRRATNEKLFF.

The chain is built from TRBV7-2 and TRBJ2-2; D is unclear. The CDR3 totals 14 residues. The germline gives CDR1 SGHTA, CDR2 FQGNSA. The ends were cut back, 1 base at V and 0 bases at J, with 3 bases in the middle. CDR3 sequence (DNA): TGTGCCAGCAGCTTAGTGACGAACACCGGGGAGCTGTTTTTT. This sequence encodes CASSLVTNTGELFF.

This clone came up a few times. This chain links TRBV10-1 with TRBJ1-1; 7 nucleotides agree with TRBD1. The CDR3 sequence is 11 residues long. V shed 3 bases and J 11 bases; nucleotides not matched to a gene: 3. CDR1 is WNHNN and CDR2 is SYGVQD in the germline V gene (reference sequence). Here the CDR3 DNA reads TGCGCCAGCAGTGATGGGACAGTGGCTTTCTTT. This gives the protein CASSDGTVAFF.

The chain has TRBV7-2 and TRBJ1-2, with D perhaps matching TRBD1 (6 bases). There are 15 residues in the CDR3. V was trimmed by 5 bases and J by 6 bases, leaving 19 bases between them. Looked up from germline, CDR1 is SGHTA and CDR2 is FQGNSA. The DNA of the CDR3 is TGTGCCAGCAGCCGGGACAACCCCGGGATGGATGGCTACACCTTC. Translating gives CASSRDNPGMDGYTF.

This chain joins TRBV30 and TRBJ1-5; D not resolved. Trimming removed 4 bases from V and 4 bases from J, with 11 bases in between. The CDR3 consists of 13 residues. Germline loops: CDR1 GTSNPN, CDR2 SVGIG (reference sequence). The DNA for the CDR3 is TGTGCCTGGAAGGACGGGAAGAATCAGCCCCAGCATTTT. It encodes CAWKDGKNQPQHF.

The V call is TRBV30, the J call TRBJ1-2; D gene ambiguous. V shed 3 bases and J shed 8 bases, with 10 bases lying between them. This CDR3 comprises 11 residues. The V gene's germline CDR1 is GTSNPN and CDR2 SVGIG (reference sequence). For the CDR3, the DNA is TGTGCCTGGAGCCCCGGAGGGGGCTACACCTTC. Translated: CAWSPGGGYTF.

The chain couples TRBV27 to TRBJ1-5; no firm D call. From germline, CDR1 is MNHEY and CDR2 SMNVEV (reference sequence). V was cut by 5 bases and J by 13 bases, with 15 bases left in between. The CDR3 length is 12 residues. The CDR3 sequence: CASSINEGPQHF. CDR3 bases: TGTGCCAGCAGTATTAACGAGGGCCCACAGCATTTT.

The V gene is TRBV11-3, the J gene TRBJ2-1; 7 nucleotides match TRBD2. CDR3 length: 15 amino acids. Germline V gives CDR1 SGHNT, CDR2 YENEEA. The ends lost 7 bases at V and 2 bases at J; junction bases unmatched: 8. The CDR3 reads CASTPGGGTYNEQFF. Written as DNA, the CDR3 is TGTGCCAGCACCCCGGGGGGAGGGACCTACAATGAGCAGTTCTTC.

The J gene is TRBJ2-1, the V gene TRBV4-1; TRBD2 matches at 8 bases. Germline loops: CDR1 MGHRA, CDR2 YSYEKL. The CDR3 runs 17 residues. The ends lost 2 bases at V and 0 bases at J; junction bases unmatched: 6. In DNA, the CDR3 is TGCGCCAGCAGCCAAAGACTAGCGCAGAGCTCCTACAATGAGCAGTTCTTC. This gives the protein CASSQRLAQSSYNEQFF.

The chain has TRBV25-1 and TRBJ2-2; D tentatively fits TRBD1 or TRBD2 (7 bases each). The CDR3 covers 13 residues. Germline V CDR1 and CDR2: MGHDK, SYGVNS. Trimming cost V 7 bases and J 5 bases, with 11 bases left between them. For the CDR3, the DNA is TGTGCCAGCAACAGGGGAGGGACCGGGGAGCTGTTTTTT. Translating it yields CASNRGGTGELFF.

J is TRBJ2-5 and V is TRBV9; 7 positions agree with TRBD2. The junction had 4 bases not matched to a gene; V was cut back by 0 bases and J by 5 bases. Germline V gives CDR1 SGDLS, CDR2 YYNGEE. CDR3 length: 14 amino acids. In DNA, the CDR3 is TGTGCCAGCAGCGTAGAAGCGGGGTTGGAGACCCAGTACTTC. Translation gives CASSVEAGLETQYF.

This clone has a handful of counts. The chain recombines TRBV2 with TRBJ2-3; 9 bases match TRBD1. The trim removed 6 bases at V and 3 bases at J, leaving 4 bases unmatched. Germline V gene sequence: CDR1 SNHLY, CDR2 FYNNEI. This CDR3 contains 14 residues. CDR3 in amino acids: CASSPQGATDTQYF. The CDR3 DNA reads as TGTGCCAGCAGCCCACAGGGGGCTACAGATACGCAGTATTTT.

In its sample, this clone was seen once. Other DNA sequences within the sample encode an identical CDR3. The V and J genes are TRBV18 and TRBJ2-5; D is unresolved. The germline CDR1 and CDR2 sequences are KGHSH and LQKENI. Trimming removed 3 bases from V and 4 bases from J, with 6 bases in between. This CDR3 has 12 amino acids. CDR3 coding DNA: TGTGCCAGCTCACCTCCGGGAGAGACCCAGTACTTC. Its translation is CASSPPGETQYF.

This rearrangement joins TRBV7-6 to TRBJ1-1; 9 nucleotides agree with TRBD1. The junction had 1 base not matched to a gene; V was cut back by 5 bases and J by 9 bases. This CDR3 is built from 11 residues. Per germline, CDR1 SGHVS and CDR2 FNYEAQ. The CDR3 region is CASSNRGQAFF. CDR3 nucleotide sequence: TGTGCCAGCAGCAACAGGGGGCAAGCTTTCTTT. Full variable domain (outside the CDR3, taken from reference TRBV7-6 and TRBJ1-1): GAGVSQSPRYKVTKRGQDVALRCDPISGHVSLYWYRQALGQGPEFLTYFNYEAQQDKSGLPNDRFSAERPEGSISTLTIQRTEQRDSAMYRCASSNRGQAFFGQGTRLTVV.

The J gene is TRBJ2-3, the V gene TRBV7-2, with 12 bases lining up with TRBD2. The CDR3 is made up of 19 amino acids. The germline gives CDR1 SGHTA, CDR2 FQGNSA. J gave up 5 bases and V 3 bases, and 15 bases lay outside the gene matches. The DNA for the CDR3 is TGTGCCAGCAGCTTCCTGAGAGTGGCTAGCGGGGGGGCAAGAGATACGCAGTATTTT. This encodes CASSFLRVASGGARDTQYF. Complete variable domain (other parts from reference TRBV7-2 and TRBJ2-3): GAGVSQSPSNKVTEKGKDVELRCDPISGHTALYWYRQSLGQGLEFLIYFQGNSAPDKSGLPSDRFSAERTGGSVSTLTIQRTQQEDSAVYLCASSFLRVASGGARDTQYFGPGTRLTVL.

This chain joins TRBV11-2 and TRBJ1-6; D might be TRBD1 (5 bases). Trimming stripped 5 bases from V and 5 bases from J, with 16 bases between. The length of the CDR3 is 16 residues. The germline gives CDR1 SGHAT, CDR2 FQNNGV. The CDR3 DNA is TGTGCCAGCAGCCCAATTGGGACGGCTAATAATTCACCCCTCCACTTT. Translated, it gives CASSPIGTANNSPLHF.

As concerns this clone: Relative to the germline gene, one junction end is altered; a read error may explain this. V and J are TRBV5-1 and TRBJ1-2; weak D call: TRBD1 (5 bases). The CDR3 extends over 13 amino acids. Germline V gene lookup returns CDR1 SGHRS and CDR2 YFSETQ. Here the CDR3 DNA reads TGCGCCAGCAGCTTGGTAGGCCTTCGGGGCTACATCTTC. It yields the protein CASSLVGLRGYIF. Based on the CDR3 plus reference TRBV5-1 and TRBJ1-2, the full variable domain is KAGVTQTPRYLIKTRGQQVTLSCSPISGHRSVSWYQQTPGQGLQFLFEYFSETQRNKGNFPGRFSGRQFSNSRSEMNVSTLELGDSALYLCASSLVGLRGYIFGSGTRLTVV.

The rearrangement uses TRBV7-6 and TRBJ2-7, with a weak D call TRBD2 (6 bases). The CDR3 is made up of 15 amino acids. V lost 3 bases, J lost 2 bases, and 14 bases lay in between. Germline CDR1 SGHVS, CDR2 FNYEAQ. The DNA for the CDR3 is TGTGCCAGCAGCTTGCAGGAGGGACCAGCCTACGAGCAGTACGTC. Amino acid sequence: CASSLQEGPAYEQYV.

This chain connects TRBV2 to TRBJ2-5; 8 bases align to TRBD1. Trimming took 6 bases from V and 1 from J; bases not matched to a gene: 7. Germline CDR1 and CDR2: SNHLY and FYNNEI. This CDR3 spans 15 amino acids. The CDR3 here is CASRGGQGIQETQYF. CDR3 bases: TGTGCCAGCAGGGGCGGACAGGGCATCCAAGAGACCCAGTACTTC.

Comment on this clone: The conserved phenylalanine or tryptophan normally closing the CDR3 is absent here, so this likely arose from a read error. The DNA is omitted, as the CDR3 cannot be located on it reliably, and the CDR3 follows TCRdb's listing. This chain connects TRBV3-1 (or the pseudogene TRBV3-2) to TRBJ2-7; the D call in the table, TRBD2, was not verified against the DNA. The CDR3 spans 8 residues, counting both ends. Germline V gene data show CDR1 as LGHDT and CDR2 as YNNKEL (reference sequence). The CDR3 is CASSQALN.